The 32 T cell receptor beta chains listed next were all sequenced from one sample in a study of shared clonotypes between healthy human individuals. Some clones are missing from TCRdb's copy, which holds only in-frame ones; the method was immunoSEQ multiplex PCR. The profile shows over 2 million clones, 90% to 95% of them singletons. Sequenced: naive CD4+ T cells sorted from blood. Documented subset: CD45RA+ positively selected. The origin of the receptors is a man aged 18 to 29 in good health.

As concerns this clone: Germline and junction disagree at one end, which may indicate a read error. In DNA form, the CDR3 reads TGTGCCGGCAGCCCCTACGCAGGGGACACTGAAGCTTTCTTT. The encoded protein is CAGSPYAGDTEAFF. The gene calls are TRBV5-4 and TRBJ1-1; a possible D gene is TRBD1 (6 bases). The CDR3 runs 14 residues. Germline CDR1 reads SGHNT; CDR2 reads YYREEE (reference sequence).

The chain has TRBV5-1 and TRBJ1-3; TRBD1 matches 8 bases. This CDR3 contains 16 residues. The junction had 3 bases not matched to a gene; V was cut back by 0 bases and J by 1 base. CDR1 is SGHRS, CDR2 YFSETQ, per germline. Here the CDR3 reads CASSLDRTGSGNTIYF. The CDR3 DNA reads as TGCGCCAGCAGCTTGGACAGGACAGGGTCTGGAAACACCATATATTTT.

This chain joins TRBV7-2 and TRBJ2-7; 8 bases agree with TRBD2. This CDR3 has 13 amino acids. The V gene end was trimmed by 5 bases and the J gene end by 6 bases; junction bases not matched to a gene: 6. CDR1 is SGHTA, CDR2 FQGNSA, per germline. The CDR3 bases are TGTGCCAGCAGCACCGGACTAGCTCTCGAGCAGTACTTC. Amino acid sequence: CASSTGLALEQYF.

Note on this clone: Other DNA sequences in this sample translate to the same CDR3. The chain combines TRBV27 with TRBJ1-5; maybe TRBD1 (5 bases). V was trimmed by 4 bases and J by 7 bases, leaving 11 bases between them. This CDR3 has 13 amino acids. The V gene's germline CDR1 is MNHEY and CDR2 SMNVEV (reference sequence). The CDR3 sequence: CASSWGGNQPQHF. The DNA for the CDR3 is TGTGCCAGCAGTTGGGGGGGGAACCAGCCCCAGCATTTT.

V is TRBV30 and J is TRBJ1-3; D unclear. The CDR3 is 17 residues long. The V and J ends lost 5 bases and 4 bases respectively, with 24 bases between them. CDR1 GTSNPN and CDR2 SVGIG come from the germline V gene (reference sequence). CDR3: CAWGLGFISGSGNTIYF. The CDR3 bases are TGTGCCTGGGGACTGGGTTTTATATCCGGATCGGGAAACACCATATATTTT.

The chain combines TRBV5-8 with TRBJ1-6; no clear D. Germline CDR1 SGHTS, CDR2 YDEGEE. The V and J ends lost 0 bases and 9 bases respectively, with 13 bases between them. This CDR3 comprises 15 residues. CDR3 sequence reads: CASSLAVKGTSPLHF. CDR3 coding DNA: TGTGCCAGCAGCTTGGCTGTAAAGGGAACTTCACCCCTCCACTTT.

The chain uses TRBV10-3 and TRBJ2-7; the D gene is possibly TRBD2 (6 bases). Per the germline V gene, CDR1 is ENHRY and CDR2 is SYGVKD. With 3 bases removed from V and 3 bases from J, the gap between germline ends came to 12 bases. The length of the CDR3 is 14 residues. In DNA, the CDR3 is TGTGCCATCAGTGACGTGGGAGGTAGCTACGAGCAGTACTTC. It encodes CAISDVGGSYEQYF.

The chain uses TRBV27 and TRBJ1-5, with a tentative D call TRBD1 (5 bases). Germline assignment: CDR1 MNHEY and CDR2 SMNVEV (reference sequence). The CDR3 contains 14 residues. The V and J ends lost 5 bases and 2 bases respectively, with 10 bases between them. CDR3 in amino acids: CASSHDSRNQPQHF. The CDR3 DNA is TGTGCCAGCAGTCACGACAGCCGCAATCAGCCCCAGCATTTT.

This clone was counted only a few times. This sequence joins TRBV6-5 and TRBJ1-2, with a possible D match to TRBD1 (6 bases). CDR3 length: 12 residues. Trimming left V 7 bases short and J 8 bases short, with 14 bases between. Germline V gene lookup returns CDR1 MNHEY and CDR2 SVGAGI. The DNA of the CDR3 is TGTGCCAGCAAGAGTCCCCAGGGGGGCTACACCTTC. Its translation is CASKSPQGGYTF.

This chain connects TRBV2 to TRBJ2-1, with a possible D match to TRBD2 (5 bases). The germline V gene has CDR1 SNHLY and CDR2 FYNNEI. V was pared by 4 bases and J by 10 bases, with 11 bases between. The CDR3 sequence is 12 residues long. The CDR3 spells CASSGAEVEQFF. The CDR3 DNA follows: TGTGCCAGCAGTGGGGCGGAGGTGGAGCAGTTCTTC. Full variable domain (rest looked up from reference TRBV2 and TRBJ2-1): EPEVTQTPSHQVTQMGQEVILRCVPISNHLYFYWYRQILGQKVEFLVSFYNNEISEKSEIFDDQFSVERPDGSNFTLKIRSTKLEDSAMYFCASSGAEVEQFFGPGTRLTVL.

This clone was observed once. The V gene is TRBV7-2, the J gene TRBJ2-7; the D gene could be TRBD1 or TRBD2 (6 bases each). The V gene lost 0 bases and the J gene lost 9 bases, with 18 bases spanning the gap. This CDR3 spans 15 amino acids. The germline CDR1 and CDR2 sequences are SGHTA and FQGNSA. CDR3 sequence (DNA): TGTGCCAGCAGCTTAGCCGGGGGCGGAACTCGTGCGCAGTACTTC. Its protein product is CASSLAGGGTRAQYF. The full variable domain, its missing parts supplied by reference TRBV7-2 and TRBJ2-7, is GAGVSQSPSNKVTEKGKDVELRCDPISGHTALYWYRQSLGQGLEFLIYFQGNSAPDKSGLPSDRFSAERTGGSVSTLTIQRTQQEDSAVYLCASSLAGGGTRAQYFGPGTRLTVT.

The chain joins TRBV29-1 to TRBJ1-1; TRBD1 matches at 7 bases. CDR3 length: 13 residues. V gave up 7 bases and J gave up 3 bases; unmatched junction bases: 8. Per the germline V gene, CDR1 is SQVTM and CDR2 is ANQGSEA. CDR3 sequence reads: CSGGTVRDTEAFF. For the CDR3, the DNA is TGCAGCGGGGGGACAGTCAGAGACACTGAAGCTTTCTTT.

A single count supports this clone. The CDR3 bases are TGTGCCAGCAGCGTACGACCGGGACAGGGGAGGTACGAGCAGTACTTC. Residues: CASSVRPGQGRYEQYF. The chain combines TRBV9 with TRBJ2-7, with TRBD1 identical over 10 bases. The CDR3 contains 16 residues. Germline V lookup: CDR1 SGDLS, CDR2 YYNGEE. The V and J ends lost 1 base and 4 bases, in that order; junction bases with no gene match: 8.

The V and J genes are TRBV5-4 and TRBJ2-3; 10 bases align to TRBD2. Per germline, CDR1 SGHNT and CDR2 YYREEE (reference sequence). The trim removed 4 bases at V and 2 bases at J, leaving 10 bases unmatched. The CDR3 has 17 amino acids. CDR3 amino acids: CASSPLRTSGSTDTQYF. Written as DNA, the CDR3 is TGTGCCAGCAGCCCTCTTAGGACTAGCGGATCCACAGATACGCAGTATTTT.

The chain is built from TRBV7-6 and TRBJ2-5; 9 nucleotides align to TRBD2. Germline V gene data show CDR1 as SGHVS and CDR2 as FNYEAQ. V trimming: 0 bases; J trimming: 3 bases; junction bases outside the gene matches: 5. This CDR3 contains 16 residues. The CDR3 coding sequence is TGTGCCAGCAGCTTAGCTTTTAGCGGGAGAGAAGAGACCCAGTACTTC. Translating it yields CASSLAFSGREETQYF. Filled out from reference TRBV7-6 and TRBJ2-5, the complete variable domain reads GAGVSQSPRYKVTKRGQDVALRCDPISGHVSLYWYRQALGQGPEFLTYFNYEAQQDKSGLPNDRFSAERPEGSISTLTIQRTEQRDSAMYRCASSLAFSGREETQYFGPGTRLLVL.

The chain employs TRBV6-5 and TRBJ1-2; D gene unclear. This CDR3 has 16 amino acids. Germline CDR1 MNHEY, CDR2 SVGAGI. V dropped 0 bases and J dropped 3 bases, with 14 bases sitting between them. CDR3: CASSYSINQMHYGYTF. Here the CDR3 DNA reads TGTGCCAGCAGTTACTCGATAAACCAGATGCACTATGGCTACACCTTC.

The chain couples TRBV18 to TRBJ2-7; TRBD2 matches 9 bases. The V gene end was trimmed by 3 bases and the J gene end by 6 bases; junction bases not matched to a gene: 12. The CDR3 runs to 16 residues. Germline loops: CDR1 KGHSH, CDR2 LQKENI. The CDR3 nucleotides read TGTGCCAGCTCACCCGTCCTAATAGCGGGAGACAGCGAGCAGTACTTC. This gives the protein CASSPVLIAGDSEQYF.

J is TRBJ2-7 and V is TRBV4-3; TRBD1 agrees at 8 bases. The V segment lost 3 bases and the J segment 4 bases; nucleotides outside the gene matches: 8. CDR1 is LGHNA and CDR2 is YSLEER in the germline V gene. The CDR3 runs 15 residues. The CDR3 bases are TGCGCCAGCAGCCAGGACAGGGCAACTTTATACGAGCAGTACTTC. The encoded protein is CASSQDRATLYEQYF.

In its sample, this clone was seen once. This chain joins TRBV2 and TRBJ2-3, with TRBD1 identical over 8 bases. CDR1 is SNHLY, CDR2 FYNNEI, per germline. The CDR3 extends over 13 amino acids. J gave up 5 bases and V 4 bases, and 2 bases lay outside the gene matches. CDR3 amino acids: CASSGQGKDTQYF. In DNA, the CDR3 is TGTGCCAGCAGTGGACAGGGGAAAGATACGCAGTATTTT.

This clone came up once. The chain couples TRBV27 to TRBJ2-5; D may be TRBD1 or TRBD2 (5 bases each). Trimming took off 5 bases at V and 1 base at J, with 11 bases between the two ends. Germline loops: CDR1 MNHEY, CDR2 SMNVEV (reference sequence). The CDR3 has 14 residues. The CDR3 DNA is TGTGCCAGCAGTAACCTCGGGGCCCAAGAGACCCAGTACTTC. Its translation is CASSNLGAQETQYF.

The chain has TRBV29-1 and TRBJ2-1, with D possibly called TRBD1 or TRBD2 (5 bases each). The germline V gene encodes CDR1 SQVTM and CDR2 ANQGSEA. Deletions cut 0 bases from V and 7 bases from J, with 19 bases between. This CDR3 has 16 residues. This CDR3 reads CSVEEIRSRGRNEQFF. CDR3 nucleotides: TGCAGCGTTGAAGAGATCCGATCGAGGGGTAGGAATGAGCAGTTCTTC.

The sample holds one count of this clone. The rearrangement uses TRBV19 and TRBJ1-1; 7 nucleotides match TRBD1. The V gene's germline CDR1 is LNHDA and CDR2 SQIVND (reference sequence). With 4 bases clipped from V and 7 bases from J, the junction kept 9 bases outside the gene matches. This CDR3 is 14 amino acids long. The CDR3 region has the DNA TGTGCCAGTAGTAGACAGGGAGAAGTTGGTGAAGCTTTCTTT. It codes for CASSRQGEVGEAFF.

V gene TRBV18 combines with J gene TRBJ1-2, with a tentative D call TRBD1 (6 bases). The V end lost 3 bases, the J end lost 6 bases, and 20 bases lay between the germline ends. The CDR3 is made up of 16 amino acids. Germline V gene data show CDR1 as KGHSH and CDR2 as LQKENI. DNA for the CDR3: TGTGCCAGCTCACCGAGGATTAACAGGGATTTCGATGGCTACACCTTC. Translation: CASSPRINRDFDGYTF.

This chain uses TRBV12-5 with TRBJ1-3; possible D gene TRBD1, 5 bases. The V gene's germline CDR1 is LGHNT and CDR2 FRNRAP. Trimming left V 1 base short and J 2 bases short, with 6 bases between. The CDR3 is 14 residues long. CDR3 sequence reads: CASGLAGPGNTIYF. The DNA for the CDR3 is TGTGCTAGTGGTTTGGCGGGGCCTGGAAACACCATATATTTT.

The V and J genes are TRBV18 and TRBJ2-7; D call uncertain. CDR3 length: 14 amino acids. CDR1 KGHSH and CDR2 LQKENI come from the germline V gene. V was trimmed by 0 bases and J by 3 bases, leaving 9 bases between them. CDR3 protein: CASSPPVRIYEQYF. The CDR3 DNA follows: TGTGCCAGCTCACCACCGGTCAGAATCTACGAGCAGTACTTC.

The sample holds one count of this clone. The rearrangement links TRBV27 to TRBJ1-1; D is undetermined. Germline values: CDR1 MNHEY, CDR2 SMNVEV (reference sequence). With 1 base removed from V and 0 bases from J, the gap between germline ends came to 6 bases. This CDR3 region has 14 residues. CDR3 DNA: TGTGCCAGCAGTTTATTAGGGATGAACACTGAAGCTTTCTTT. It yields the protein CASSLLGMNTEAFF.

The table lists this clone with many counts. J is TRBJ1-5 and V is TRBV15; D is ambiguous. The CDR3 has 14 residues. V lost 1 base and J 1 base, leaving 5 bases between the germline ends. CDR1 and CDR2 (germline): LNHNV, YYDKDF (reference sequence). The CDR3 loop is CATSRVISNQPQHF. The CDR3, as DNA: TGTGCCACCAGCAGAGTTATAAGCAATCAGCCCCAGCATTTT.

The chain combines TRBV18 with TRBJ1-2; 7 bases line up with TRBD1. Germline-derived CDR1 and CDR2 are KGHSH and LQKENI. V lost 4 bases, J lost 8 bases, and 7 bases stayed unmatched. The CDR3 totals 13 residues. The CDR3 DNA reads as TGTGCCAGCTCACAAGGGGACAGATCGGGCTACACCTTC. This codes for CASSQGDRSGYTF.

This chain joins TRBV9 and TRBJ2-2; D is undetermined. V was shortened by 3 bases and J by 4 bases, with 19 bases between the two germline ends. The CDR3 has 17 amino acids. CDR1 and CDR2 from the germline V gene are SGDLS and YYNGEE. CDR3 DNA sequence: TGTGCCAGCAGCGATCGGTCACCCACCTTCGGCACCGGGGAGCTGTTTTTT. This sequence encodes CASSDRSPTFGTGELFF.

This clone was recorded only once. The chain has TRBV6-5 and TRBJ2-7; 11 bases match TRBD2. The junction had 4 bases not matched to a gene; V was cut back by 5 bases and J by 1 base. Per the germline V gene, CDR1 is MNHEY and CDR2 is SVGAGI. This CDR3 is 15 amino acids long. The CDR3 DNA reads TGTGCCAGCAGTGCTAGCGGGGGGACTTCCTACGAGCAGTACTTC. As protein: CASSASGGTSYEQYF.

The CDR3 coding sequence is TGTGCCAGCAGTTTCTACCTGACTGGAAACACCATATATTTT. This gives the protein CASSFYLTGNTIYF. This chain joins TRBV28 and TRBJ1-3; D gene ambiguous. Between the trimmed V and J ends, which lost 3 bases and 2 bases, there was a span of 8 bases. Looked up from germline, CDR1 is MDHEN and CDR2 is SYDVKM. This CDR3 region has 14 residues.

The V call is TRBV2, the J call TRBJ1-3; 8 bases line up with TRBD1. J was trimmed by 2 bases and V by 5 bases; bases with no gene match: 2. CDR3 size: 14 residues. Germline lookup yields CDR1 SNHLY and CDR2 FYNNEI. The CDR3 DNA reads as TGTGCCAGCAGTTCAGGGGGCCCTGGAAACACCATATATTTT. Amino acids: CASSSGGPGNTIYF.